The source of this T cell receptor beta chain is a study of blood T cell repertoires in COVID-19. Study as a whole: The analysed material was cDNA or gDNA that came from T cells, B-cell-depleted T cells, or PBMCs.

Recruited during active infection, patients (from Seattle) were subsequently followed longitudinally. Assay: immunoSEQ multiplex PCR; the TCRdb copy retains only in-frame clones and omits some. The table has 300,000 to 400,000 clones, about 90% seen once; the top ten hold about 7%. The CDR3 is 13 amino acids. Germline assignment: CDR1 MNHEY and CDR2 SVGAGI. Trimming left V 9 bases short and J 4 bases short, with 15 bases between. The rearrangement uses TRBV6-5 and TRBJ1-1, with TRBD1 as a possible D gene (5 bases). This receptor was obtained from a woman in her 70s with COVID-19, enrolled during active disease. Sequencing was done on a sample of peripheral blood. This CDR3 reads CASSAGTGTEAFF. The CDR3 DNA is TGTGCCAGTTCAGCAGGGACTGGCACTGAAGCTTTCTTT.